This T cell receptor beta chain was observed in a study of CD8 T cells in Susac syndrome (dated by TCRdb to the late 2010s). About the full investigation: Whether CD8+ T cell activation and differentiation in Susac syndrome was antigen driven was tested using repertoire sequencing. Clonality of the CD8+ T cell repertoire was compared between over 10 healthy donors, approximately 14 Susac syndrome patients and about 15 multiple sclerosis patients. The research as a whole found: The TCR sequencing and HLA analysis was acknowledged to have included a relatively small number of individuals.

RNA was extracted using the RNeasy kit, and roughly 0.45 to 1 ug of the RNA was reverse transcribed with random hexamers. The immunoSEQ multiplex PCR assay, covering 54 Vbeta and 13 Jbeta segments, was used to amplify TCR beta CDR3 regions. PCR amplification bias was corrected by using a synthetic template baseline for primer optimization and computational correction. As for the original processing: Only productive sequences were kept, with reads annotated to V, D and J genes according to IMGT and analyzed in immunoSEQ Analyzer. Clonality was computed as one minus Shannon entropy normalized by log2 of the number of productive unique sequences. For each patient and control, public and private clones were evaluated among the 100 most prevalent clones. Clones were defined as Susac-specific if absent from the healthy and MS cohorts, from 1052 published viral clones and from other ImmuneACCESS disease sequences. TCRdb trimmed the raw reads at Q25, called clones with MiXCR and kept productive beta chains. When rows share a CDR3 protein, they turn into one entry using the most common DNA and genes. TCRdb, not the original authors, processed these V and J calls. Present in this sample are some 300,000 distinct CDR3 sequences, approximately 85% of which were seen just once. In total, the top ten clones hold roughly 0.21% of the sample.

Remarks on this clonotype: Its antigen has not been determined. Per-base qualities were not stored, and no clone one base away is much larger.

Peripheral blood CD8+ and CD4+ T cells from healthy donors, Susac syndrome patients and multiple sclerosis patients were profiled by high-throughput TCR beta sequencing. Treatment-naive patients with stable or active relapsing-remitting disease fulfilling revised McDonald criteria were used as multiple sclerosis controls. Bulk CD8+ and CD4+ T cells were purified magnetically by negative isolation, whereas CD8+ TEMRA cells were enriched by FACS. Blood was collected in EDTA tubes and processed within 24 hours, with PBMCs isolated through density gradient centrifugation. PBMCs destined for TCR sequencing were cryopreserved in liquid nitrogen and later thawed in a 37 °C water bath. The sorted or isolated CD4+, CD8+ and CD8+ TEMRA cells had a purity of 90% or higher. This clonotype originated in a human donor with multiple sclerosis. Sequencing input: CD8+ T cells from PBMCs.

The nucleotide sequence is TGTGCCAGCAGCTTAGGAAAGGGACCGCGGAATGGCTACACCTTC. It is translated as CASSLGKGPRNGYTF. The receptor chain draws on TRBV7-9 and TRBJ1-2; perhaps TRBD1 is the D gene, with 5 bases matching. The trim is 1 base for V and 6 bases for J, with a gap of 15 bases between the germline ends. The CDR3, from cysteine to phenylalanine, totals 15 residues. Of the read, only the CDR3 DNA is kept; its 45 bases are in frame from base 1. CDR1 and CDR2 are read off the germline V gene (reference sequence) as SEHNR and FQNEAQ.